These 13 T cell receptor beta chains were all obtained from the same sample, sequenced in a study of T cell repertoires in cytomegalovirus infection. TCRdb re-called the reads through MiXCR, storing one row per CDR3 protein. Here the sample spans fewer than 400,000 distinct CDR3 sequences, around 18% being singletons. Sequenced input: PBMCs. The source of these receptors is a human donor in good health (CMV status not recorded). Some clones in this sample may be carry-over from other donors' samples.

V usage is TRBV10-3 and J usage is TRBJ1-1; TRBD1 matches at 8 bases. The trim removed 4 bases at V and 1 base at J, leaving 8 bases unmatched. CDR1 and CDR2 from the germline V gene are ENHRY and SYGVKD. The length of the CDR3 is 16 residues. As DNA, the CDR3 is TGTGCCATCAGTGGTGACAGGGGACCCAAGAACACTGAAGCTTTCTTT. Translating gives CAISGDRGPKNTEAFF.

The rearrangement uses TRBV7-9 and TRBJ1-2, with D possibly being TRBD1 (6 bases). The V end lost 5 bases, the J end lost 5 bases, and 15 bases lay between the germline ends. Germline V gene sequence: CDR1 SEHNR, CDR2 FQNEAQ (reference sequence). The CDR3 has 14 residues. Written as DNA, the CDR3 is TGTGCCAGCAGCATCGAGACAGGCGCGTATGGCTACACCTTC. Translation gives CASSIETGAYGYTF.

The J gene is TRBJ1-4, the V gene TRBV28; the D is unclear. Trimming removed 6 bases at V and 6 bases at J, with 11 bases between. CDR3 length: 13 amino acids. Germline CDR1 MDHEN, CDR2 SYDVKM. CDR3 residues: CASSQNPDEKLFF. Written as DNA, the CDR3 is TGTGCCAGCAGCCAAAATCCGGATGAAAAACTGTTTTTT. The full variable domain, completed using reference TRBV28 and TRBJ1-4, is DVKVTQSSRYLVKRTGEKVFLECVQDMDHENMFWYRQDPGLGLRLIYFSYDVKMKEKGDIPEGYSVSREKKERFSLILESASTNQTSMYLCASSQNPDEKLFFGSGTQLSVL.

Note on this clonotype: A much larger clone is a single base away; this may be a read error. The chain carries TRBV12-3 or TRBV12-4 and TRBJ2-7; 9 bases are shared with TRBD1. This CDR3 has 14 residues. The CDR3 nucleotides are TGTGCCAGCAGTGCGGGACAGGGAAGCTACGAGCGGTACTTC. The encoded protein is CASSAGQGSYERYF.

The rearrangement links TRBV5-6 to TRBJ2-1; 7 bases fit TRBD1. V was pared by 2 bases and J by 7 bases, with 15 bases of the junction left unmatched. The germline CDR1 and CDR2 sequences are SGHDT and YYEEEE. This CDR3 contains 17 residues. The CDR3 region has the DNA TGTGCCAGCAGCTTATACAGGGGAATGACTATCACGAATGAGCAGTTCTTC. This codes for CASSLYRGMTITNEQFF.

In its sample, this clonotype was seen many times. The chain recombines TRBV7-2 with TRBJ2-3; 8 bases are shared with TRBD1. Germline lookup yields CDR1 SGHTA and CDR2 FQGNSA. The trim removed 5 bases at V and 4 bases at J, leaving 5 bases unmatched. The CDR3 extends over 14 amino acids. In nucleotides, the CDR3 is TGTGCCAGCAGCCCCCGGACAGGGCCAGATACGCAGTATTTT. Translation gives CASSPRTGPDTQYF.

The V and J genes are TRBV7-9 and TRBJ1-2; D unclear. V was trimmed by 5 bases and J by 5 bases, leaving 15 bases between them. Germline loops: CDR1 SEHNR, CDR2 FQNEAQ (reference sequence). This CDR3 has 14 amino acids. This chain's CDR3 is CASSPWTNEYGYTF. CDR3 nucleotide sequence: TGTGCCAGCAGCCCGTGGACGAACGAGTATGGCTACACCTTC.

This clonotype was detected ten times or more. V usage is TRBV12-3 or TRBV12-4 and J usage is TRBJ2-5; the match to TRBD2 covers 9 bases. The ends lost 6 bases at V and 1 base at J; junction bases unmatched: 6. The CDR3 is 15 residues long. In nucleotides, the CDR3 is TGTGCCAGCAGGGAAGGTAGCGGGGGCCAAGAGACCCAGTACTTC. Its translation: CASREGSGGQETQYF.

This chain uses TRBV6-1 with TRBJ1-4; D is unclear. This CDR3 spans 13 amino acids. CDR1 MNHNS and CDR2 SASEGT come from the germline V gene. Trimming left V 9 bases short and J 6 bases short, with 14 bases between. CDR3 region: CASSPLQDEKLFF. CDR3 nucleotide sequence: TGTGCCAGTAGTCCCCTTCAAGATGAAAAACTGTTTTTT.

This clonotype was observed a few times. The rearrangement uses TRBV2 and TRBJ2-7, with TRBD2 matching 13 bases. Germline CDR1 and CDR2: SNHLY and FYNNEI. V gave up 7 bases and J gave up 6 bases; unmatched junction bases: 3. There are 13 residues in the CDR3. CDR3 protein: CASTRTSGSEQYF. The CDR3 nucleotides are TGTGCCAGCACTCGGACTAGCGGGAGCGAGCAGTACTTC.

J is TRBJ2-7 and V is TRBV6-2 or TRBV6-3, with 7 nucleotides matching TRBD2. The J segment lost 2 bases and the V segment lost 6 bases, leaving 10 bases of the junction unmatched. Germline assignment: CDR1 MNHEY and CDR2 SVGEGT. The CDR3 runs 15 residues. The CDR3 reads CASSLGGAFTYEQYF. The CDR3 bases are TGTGCCAGCAGCCTGGGAGGGGCTTTCACCTACGAGCAGTACTTC.

The rearrangement links TRBV19 to TRBJ1-5; TRBD1 matches at 7 bases. V trimming: 1 base; J trimming: 2 bases; junction bases outside the gene matches: 8. The CDR3 sequence is 17 residues long. Germline V lookup: CDR1 LNHDA, CDR2 SQIVND (reference sequence). The CDR3 nucleotides read TGTGCCAGTAGTATAGCCCCGACAGGGCTGGGCAATCAGCCCCAGCATTTT. As protein: CASSIAPTGLGNQPQHF.

Ten or more counts support this clonotype. This chain uses TRBV12-5 with TRBJ1-5, with D possibly matching TRBD1 (6 bases). Trimming pared 5 bases from V and 4 bases from J, leaving 9 bases between. CDR1 is LGHNT, CDR2 FRNRAP, per germline. This CDR3 is built from 13 residues. CDR3 region: CASGHTGNQPQHF. The DNA of the CDR3 is TGTGCTAGTGGTCACACAGGGAATCAGCCCCAGCATTTT.